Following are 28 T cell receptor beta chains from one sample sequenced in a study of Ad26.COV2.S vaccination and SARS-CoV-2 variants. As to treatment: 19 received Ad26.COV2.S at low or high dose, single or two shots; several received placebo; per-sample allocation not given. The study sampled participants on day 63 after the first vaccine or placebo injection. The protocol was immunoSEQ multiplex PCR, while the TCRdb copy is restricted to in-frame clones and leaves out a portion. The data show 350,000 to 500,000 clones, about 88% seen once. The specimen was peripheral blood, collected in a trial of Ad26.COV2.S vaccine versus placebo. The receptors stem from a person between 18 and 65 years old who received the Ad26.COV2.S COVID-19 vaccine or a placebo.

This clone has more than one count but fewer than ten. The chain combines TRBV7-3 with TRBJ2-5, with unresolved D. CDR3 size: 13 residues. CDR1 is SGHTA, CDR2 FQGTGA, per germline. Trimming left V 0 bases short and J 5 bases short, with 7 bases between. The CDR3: CASSLTRLETQYF. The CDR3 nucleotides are TGTGCCAGCAGCTTAACGCGGTTGGAGACCCAGTACTTC.

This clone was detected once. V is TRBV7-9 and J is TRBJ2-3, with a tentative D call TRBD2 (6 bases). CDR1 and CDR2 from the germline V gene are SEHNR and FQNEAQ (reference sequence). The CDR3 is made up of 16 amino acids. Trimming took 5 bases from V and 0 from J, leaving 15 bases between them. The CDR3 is CASSRDRGTSTDTQYF. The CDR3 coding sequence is TGTGCCAGCAGCCGGGATCGCGGGACTAGCACAGATACGCAGTATTTT.

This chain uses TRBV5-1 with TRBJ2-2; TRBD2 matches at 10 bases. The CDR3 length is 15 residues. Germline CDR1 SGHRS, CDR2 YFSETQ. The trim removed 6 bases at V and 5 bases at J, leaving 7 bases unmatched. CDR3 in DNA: TGCGCCAGCATGCCTAGCGGGAGTCATACCGGGGAGCTGTTTTTT. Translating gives CASMPSGSHTGELFF.

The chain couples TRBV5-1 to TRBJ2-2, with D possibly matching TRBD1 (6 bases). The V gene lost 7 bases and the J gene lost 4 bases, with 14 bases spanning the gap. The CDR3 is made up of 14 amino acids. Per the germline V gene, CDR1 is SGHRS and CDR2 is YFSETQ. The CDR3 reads CASRDTLTTGELFF. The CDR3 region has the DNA TGCGCCAGCCGGGACACCCTAACCACCGGGGAGCTGTTTTTT.

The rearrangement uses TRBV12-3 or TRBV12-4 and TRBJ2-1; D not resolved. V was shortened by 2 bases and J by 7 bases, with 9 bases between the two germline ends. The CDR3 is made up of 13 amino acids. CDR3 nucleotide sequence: TGTGCCAGCAGTTTACGCGTTGGAAATGAGCAGTTCTTC. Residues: CASSLRVGNEQFF.

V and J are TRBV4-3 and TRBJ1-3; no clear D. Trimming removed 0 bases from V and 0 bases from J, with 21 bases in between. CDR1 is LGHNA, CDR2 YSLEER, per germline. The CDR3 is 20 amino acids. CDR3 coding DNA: TGCGCCAGCAGCCAAGACCCCCCGGGATTCGGGTCCCGCTCTGGAAACACCATATATTTT. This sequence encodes CASSQDPPGFGSRSGNTIYF.

CDR3 bases: TGCGCCAGCAGCCAAGTAATTCAAGCCAGCTATGGCTACACCTTC. Amino acid sequence: CASSQVIQASYGYTF. V and J are TRBV4-1 and TRBJ1-2; D unclear. CDR1 MGHRA and CDR2 YSYEKL come from the germline V gene. V lost 1 base to trimming and J lost 4 bases, with 13 bases between them. This CDR3 is 15 amino acids long.

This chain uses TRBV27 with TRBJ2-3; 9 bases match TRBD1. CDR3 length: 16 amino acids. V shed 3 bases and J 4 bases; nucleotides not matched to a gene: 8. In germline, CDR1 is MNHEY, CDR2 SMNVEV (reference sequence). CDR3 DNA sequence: TGTGCCAGCAGTTTGACAGGGGGTTATTTTGCAGATACGCAGTATTTT. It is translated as CASSLTGGYFADTQYF.

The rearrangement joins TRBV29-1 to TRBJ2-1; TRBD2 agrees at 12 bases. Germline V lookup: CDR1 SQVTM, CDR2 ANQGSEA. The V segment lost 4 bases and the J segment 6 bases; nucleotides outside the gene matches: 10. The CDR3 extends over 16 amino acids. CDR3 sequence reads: CSVASTSGRPFNEQFF. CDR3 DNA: TGCAGCGTTGCGAGTACTAGCGGGAGGCCATTCAATGAGCAGTTCTTC.

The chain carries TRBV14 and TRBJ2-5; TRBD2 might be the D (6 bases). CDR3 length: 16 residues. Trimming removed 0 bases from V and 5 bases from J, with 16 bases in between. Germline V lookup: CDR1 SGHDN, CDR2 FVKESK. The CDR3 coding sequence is TGTGCCAGCAGCCAAGATGGTAGCGCTGGGAGGGAGACCCAGTACTTC. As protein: CASSQDGSAGRETQYF.

DNA of the CDR3: TGCGCCAGCAGCCCGGCGAGGGGGGGAAACTATGGCTACACCTTC. This encodes CASSPARGGNYGYTF. The chain recombines TRBV5-1 with TRBJ1-2; D is perhaps TRBD1 (6 bases). Germline V gene data show CDR1 as SGHRS and CDR2 as YFSETQ. V lost 4 bases to trimming and J lost 2 bases, with 15 bases between them. The CDR3 covers 15 residues.

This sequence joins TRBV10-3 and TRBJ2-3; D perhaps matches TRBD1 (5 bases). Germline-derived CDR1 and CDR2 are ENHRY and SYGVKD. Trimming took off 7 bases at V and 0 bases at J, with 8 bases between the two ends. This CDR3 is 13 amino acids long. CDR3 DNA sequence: TGTGCCATCATGGGGCAGAGCACAGATACGCAGTATTTT. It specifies CAIMGQSTDTQYF.

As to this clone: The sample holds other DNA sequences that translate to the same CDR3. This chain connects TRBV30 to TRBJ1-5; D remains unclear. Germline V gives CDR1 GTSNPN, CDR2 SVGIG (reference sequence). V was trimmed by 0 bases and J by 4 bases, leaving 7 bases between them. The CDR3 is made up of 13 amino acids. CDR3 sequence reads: CAWSVRGNQPQHF. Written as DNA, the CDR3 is TGTGCCTGGAGTGTACGGGGAAATCAGCCCCAGCATTTT. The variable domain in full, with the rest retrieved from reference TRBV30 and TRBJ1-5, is SQTIHQWPATLVQPVGSPLSLECTVEGTSNPNLYWYRQAAGRGLQLLFYSVGIGQISSEVPQNLSASRPQDRQFILSSKKLLLSDSGFYLCAWSVRGNQPQHFGDGTRLSIL.

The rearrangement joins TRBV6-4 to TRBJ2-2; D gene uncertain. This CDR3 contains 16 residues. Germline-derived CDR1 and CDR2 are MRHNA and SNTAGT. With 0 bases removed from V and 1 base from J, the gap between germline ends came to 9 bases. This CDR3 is CASSDSWSRNTGELFF. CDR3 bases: TGTGCCAGCAGTGACTCCTGGTCCCGGAACACCGGGGAGCTGTTTTTT.

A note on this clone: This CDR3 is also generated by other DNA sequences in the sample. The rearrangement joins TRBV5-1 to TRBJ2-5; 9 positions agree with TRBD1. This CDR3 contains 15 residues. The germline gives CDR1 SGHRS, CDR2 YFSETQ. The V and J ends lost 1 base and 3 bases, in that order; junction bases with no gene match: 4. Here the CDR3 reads CASSLLGQGEETQYF. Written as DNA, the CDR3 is TGCGCCAGCAGCTTGCTGGGACAGGGTGAAGAGACCCAGTACTTC.

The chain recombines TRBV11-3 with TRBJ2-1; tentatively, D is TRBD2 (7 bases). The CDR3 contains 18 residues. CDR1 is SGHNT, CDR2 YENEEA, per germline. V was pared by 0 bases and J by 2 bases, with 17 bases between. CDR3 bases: TGTGCCAGCAGCTTAGACCGGGGGGCCGCGTCTACCTACAATGAGCAGTTCTTC. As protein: CASSLDRGAASTYNEQFF.

The CDR3, as DNA: TGTGCCAGCAGTTTGAGGACAGGGGTTTTTAGTGGCTACACCTTC. It specifies CASSLRTGVFSGYTF. V and J are TRBV6-5 and TRBJ1-2, with 9 bases that match TRBD1. The CDR3 consists of 15 residues. Per germline, CDR1 MNHEY and CDR2 SVGAGI. The J segment lost 7 bases and the V segment lost 4 bases, leaving 10 bases of the junction unmatched.

CDR3 loop: CASSLTLAQNTGELFF. The CDR3 DNA follows: TGTGCCAGCAGCTTAACTTTAGCTCAAAACACCGGGGAGCTGTTTTTT. V is TRBV7-3 and J is TRBJ2-2; D call uncertain. Germline-derived CDR1 and CDR2 are SGHTA and FQGTGA. This CDR3 comprises 16 residues. The V and J ends lost 0 bases and 2 bases respectively, with 10 bases between them.

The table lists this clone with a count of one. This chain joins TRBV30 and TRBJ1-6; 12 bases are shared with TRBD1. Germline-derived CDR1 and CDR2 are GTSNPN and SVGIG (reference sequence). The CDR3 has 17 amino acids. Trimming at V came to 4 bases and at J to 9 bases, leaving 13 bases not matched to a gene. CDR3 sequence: CAWNRDRGLLWSSPLHF. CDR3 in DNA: TGTGCCTGGAACCGGGACAGGGGGCTTTTGTGGAGTTCACCCCTCCACTTT.

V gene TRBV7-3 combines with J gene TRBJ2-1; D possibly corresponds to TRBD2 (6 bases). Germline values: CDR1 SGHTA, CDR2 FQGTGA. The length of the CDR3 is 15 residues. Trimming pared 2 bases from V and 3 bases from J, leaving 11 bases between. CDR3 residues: CASSLGGTDYNEQFF. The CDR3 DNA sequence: TGTGCCAGCAGCTTAGGCGGGACGGACTACAATGAGCAGTTCTTC. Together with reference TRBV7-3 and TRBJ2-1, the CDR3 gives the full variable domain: GAGVSQTPSNKVTEKGKYVELRCDPISGHTALYWYRQSLGQGPEFLIYFQGTGAADDSGLPNDRFFAVRPEGSVSTLKIQRTERGDSAVYLCASSLGGTDYNEQFFGPGTRLTVL.

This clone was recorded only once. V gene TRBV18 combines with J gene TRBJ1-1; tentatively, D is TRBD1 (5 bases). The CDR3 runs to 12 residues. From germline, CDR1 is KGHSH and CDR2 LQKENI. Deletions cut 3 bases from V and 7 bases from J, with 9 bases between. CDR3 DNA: TGTGCCAGCTCACCTCGGGGACTTGAAGCTTTCTTT. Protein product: CASSPRGLEAFF.

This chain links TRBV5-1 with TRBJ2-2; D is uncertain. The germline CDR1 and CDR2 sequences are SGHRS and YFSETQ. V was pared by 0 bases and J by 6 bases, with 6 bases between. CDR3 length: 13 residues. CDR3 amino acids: CASSLGVSGELFF. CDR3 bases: TGCGCCAGCAGCTTGGGAGTATCCGGGGAGCTGTTTTTT. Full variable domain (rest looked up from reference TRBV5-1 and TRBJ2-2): KAGVTQTPRYLIKTRGQQVTLSCSPISGHRSVSWYQQTPGQGLQFLFEYFSETQRNKGNFPGRFSGRQFSNSRSEMNVSTLELGDSALYLCASSLGVSGELFFGEGSRLTVL.

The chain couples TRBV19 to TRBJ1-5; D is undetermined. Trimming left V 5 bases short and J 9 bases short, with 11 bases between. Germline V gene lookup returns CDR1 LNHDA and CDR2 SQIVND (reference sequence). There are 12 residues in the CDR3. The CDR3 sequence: CASSSLFRPQHF. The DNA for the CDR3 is TGTGCCAGTAGTTCCTTATTTAGGCCCCAGCATTTT.

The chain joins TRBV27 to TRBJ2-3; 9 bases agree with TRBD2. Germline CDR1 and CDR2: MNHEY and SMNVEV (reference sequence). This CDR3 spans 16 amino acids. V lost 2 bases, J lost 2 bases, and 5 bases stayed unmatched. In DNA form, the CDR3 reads TGTGCCAGCAGTTTACGGACTAGCGTTCACACAGATACGCAGTATTTT. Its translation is CASSLRTSVHTDTQYF.

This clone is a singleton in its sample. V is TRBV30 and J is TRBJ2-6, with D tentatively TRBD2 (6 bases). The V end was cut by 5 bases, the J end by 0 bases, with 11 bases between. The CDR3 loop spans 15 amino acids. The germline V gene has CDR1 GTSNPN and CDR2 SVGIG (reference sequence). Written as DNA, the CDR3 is TGTGCCTGGGGGAGGACCGACTCTGGGGCCAACGTCCTGACTTTC. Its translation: CAWGRTDSGANVLTF.

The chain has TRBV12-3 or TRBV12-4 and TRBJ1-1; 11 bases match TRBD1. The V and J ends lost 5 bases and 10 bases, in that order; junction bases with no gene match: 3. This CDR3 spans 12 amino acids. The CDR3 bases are TGTGCCAGCAGTATCGGGACAGGGGGAGCTTTCTTT. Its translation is CASSIGTGGAFF.

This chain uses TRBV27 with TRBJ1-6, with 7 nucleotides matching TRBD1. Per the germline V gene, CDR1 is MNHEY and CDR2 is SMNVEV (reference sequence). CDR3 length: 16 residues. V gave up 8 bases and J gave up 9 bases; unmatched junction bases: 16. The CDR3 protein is CASARNYRGLGSPLHF. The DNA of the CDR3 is TGTGCCAGCGCCCGAAATTACAGGGGATTGGGTTCACCCCTCCACTTT.

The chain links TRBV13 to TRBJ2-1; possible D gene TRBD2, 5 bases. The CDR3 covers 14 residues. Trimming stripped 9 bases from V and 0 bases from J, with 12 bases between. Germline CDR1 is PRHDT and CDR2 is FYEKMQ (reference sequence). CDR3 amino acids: CASQQRSSYNEQFF. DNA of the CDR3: TGTGCCAGTCAACAGCGGAGCTCCTACAATGAGCAGTTCTTC.